The T cell receptor beta chain under discussion was sequenced for a study of Ad26.COV2.S vaccination and SARS-CoV-2 variants (dated by TCRdb to the early 2020s). General notes on the study: Donors in the vaccine arm were drawn from COV1001, a phase I-IIa trial of Ad26.COV2.S in healthy adults that was multicentre, randomized, double-blind and placebo-controlled. Ad26.COV2.S was administered intramuscularly at 5 x 10^10 or 1 x 10^11 viral particles, either as a single shot or as two shots given 56 days apart. The TCR-sequenced set comprised around 30 samples: around 20 Ad26.COV2.S vaccine recipients, 5 placebo recipients and 8 SARS-CoV-2 convalescent individuals. TCRbeta repertoire sequencing was used to assess the specificity and breadth of SARS-CoV-2-reactive T cell receptors after Ad26.COV2.S vaccination. Blinding of investigators to trial group allocation was maintained during experiments and outcome assessment. Trial participants were randomized into five groups of five, in which low-dose or high-dose Ad26.COV2.S was given once or twice, or placebo was given on both occasions. Broad study findings and their caveats: Substantial breadth of spike-specific CD8+ and CD4+ T cell responses was reported after vaccination. Compared with placebo recipients, Ad26.COV2.S recipients showed higher spike-specific TCR breadth (P = 0.0014). Vaccine and placebo recipients had comparable non-spike TCR breadth, which fits with the vaccine containing only spike. The study was not powered to compare responses between vaccine doses or regimens. The authors noted that total T cell responses may have been underestimated by the TCR breadth and depth analyses.

The immunoSEQ Assay was the method used to sequence TCRbeta CDR3 regions. After extraction, genomic DNA underwent amplification by bias-controlled multiplex PCR, followed by high-throughput sequencing. For the original study's pipeline: Collapsing and filtering of sequences were performed to quantify the absolute abundance of each unique TCRbeta CDR3 region. T cell fraction was estimated by normalizing TCRbeta template counts to usable DNA, which was measured by amplifying reference genes present in all nucleated cells. Repertoire TCRs were annotated as SARS-CoV-2-specific by exact matching of V gene, CDR3 amino acid sequence and J gene to a known reactive TCR set. The reference SARS-CoV-2 TCR set came from MIRA and was filtered for enrichment in COVID-19-positive ImmuneCODE repertoires, removing public or cross-reactive TCRs. Drawing on the MIRA antigens, annotated TCRs were analysed further at the level of specific ORF or position within ORF. Breadth was defined as the number of annotated unique rearrangements divided by the total number of unique productive rearrangements, and depth was defined as the summed frequency of the annotated unique rearrangements. Two-sided Wilcoxon rank-sum tests were applied when comparing TCR breadth between groups. This is the immuneACCESS table as TCRdb keeps it, with only in-frame sequences that have V and J called. A part of the clones is gone; compared with another copy, unresolved V genes explain less than half, and the rest is unexplained. V and J calls plus clone size are reproduced from that table; the DNA served to infer D and trimming. The sample yields roughly 680,000 clones; more than 70% were counted once. The ten biggest clones cover approximately 1.5% of the sample.

The meaning of the sample's treatment or condition label: about 20 received Ad26.COV2.S at low or high dose, single or two shots; roughly 5 received placebo; per-sample allocation not given. For vaccine and placebo recipients, the sequenced repertoires came from samples collected on day 63 after the first injection. Cohort 1b enrolled about two dozen adults aged 18-55 years at a single site in Boston, USA, between 29 July and 7 August 2020. Ad26.COV2.S was a replication-incompetent adenovirus type 26 vector expressing a prefusion-stabilized SARS-CoV-2 spike protein from the original Wuhan strain. Counted from cysteine to phenylalanine, this CDR3 has 12 amino acids. The only DNA kept is the CDR3, 36 bases in frame from the first base. From V the trimming removes 5 bases and from J it removes 6 bases, while the gene matches leave 2 bases of the junction unaccounted for. CDR1 and CDR2 (LNHDA, SQIVND) derive from the germline V gene (reference sequence).

Notes on this clone: Its antigen is currently not known. No qualities accompany the bases; no much larger clone lies one base away.

Source: peripheral blood, taken in a trial of Ad26.COV2.S vaccine versus placebo. The chain is encoded by TRBV19 joined to TRBJ2-3; TRBD2 fits 7 bases in the junction. The source is a person aged 18 to 59 who received the Ad26.COV2.S COVID-19 vaccine or a placebo. For the CDR3, the sequence is CASSPTSDTQYF. The nucleotides read TGTGCCAGTAGTCCGACTAGCGATACGCAGTATTTT.